This T cell receptor beta chain comes out of a study of blood T cell repertoires in COVID-19. About the study: Acute and convalescent COVID-19 samples came from the United States, Italy and Spain.

This CDR3 has 15 amino acids. The V and J ends lost 6 bases and 2 bases, in that order; junction bases with no gene match: 6. Per germline, CDR1 MNHEY and CDR2 SMNVEV (reference sequence). The authors' processing: Reference gene primer amplification yielded estimated nucleated cell counts. The method was immunoSEQ multiplex PCR; TCRdb's version includes in-frame clones alone and lacks a portion of them. Clone size and the V and J calls come from that table; the DNA yielded D and trimming. The profile shows 200,000 to 300,000 clones, 65% to 85% of them singletons. The sample consisted of peripheral blood. The TCR was taken from a man aged 40-55 years with acute or convalescent COVID-19. The rearrangement joins TRBV27 to TRBJ2-3; TRBD1 matches 9 bases. As DNA, the CDR3 is TGTGCCAGCAGCCCGGGACAGGGAAACACAGATACGCAGTATTTT. As protein: CASSPGQGNTDTQYF.